These 32 T cell receptor beta chains originate from one sample sequenced in a study of preoperative IRX-2 immunotherapy in early breast cancer. Sequencing used immunoSEQ multiplex PCR; TCRdb keeps in-frame clones, though not all of them. This sample yields around 3,000 clones, of which 77% are seen a single time; about 8% belongs to the top ten. As to treatment: preoperative locoregional IRX-2 cytokine immunotherapy. Sample: tumor tissue, taken after IRX-2 immunotherapy. These TCRs come from a human donor with breast cancer.

The chain carries TRBV5-1 and TRBJ1-6, with D perhaps TRBD1 (5 bases). The CDR3 is 15 amino acids. The germline V gene has CDR1 SGHRS and CDR2 YFSETQ. V lost 4 bases to trimming and J lost 2 bases, with 10 bases between them. CDR3 amino acids: CASSNPGPYNSPLHF. DNA of the CDR3: TGCGCCAGCAGCAACCCGGGACCCTATAATTCACCCCTCCACTTT.

CDR3 DNA sequence: TGCGCCAGCAGCCAAGCCCCGACAGGAAGCAATCAGCCCCAGCATTTT. Encoded protein: CASSQAPTGSNQPQHF. V and J are TRBV1 and TRBJ1-5; TRBD1 is the table's D call and was not checked against the DNA. TRBV1 has pseudogene status. The CDR3 spans 16 residues.

By sample share, this clone is large. J is TRBJ1-1 and V is TRBV19; a possible D gene is TRBD1 (5 bases). V lost 7 bases to trimming and J lost 7 bases, with 10 bases between them. Germline CDR1 and CDR2: LNHDA and SQIVND (reference sequence). This CDR3 has 11 residues. Written as DNA, the CDR3 is TGTGCCAGTACAGGGAACCGTGAAGCTTTCTTT. Residues: CASTGNREAFF.

The V and J genes are TRBV5-1 and TRBJ2-2; the match to TRBD2 covers 8 bases. This CDR3 has 17 amino acids. Unmatched junction bases numbered 11, after V lost 0 bases and J lost 7 bases. Germline loops: CDR1 SGHRS, CDR2 YFSETQ. The CDR3 loop is CASSLGSGAPWDGELFF. The CDR3 nucleotides read TGCGCCAGCAGCTTGGGTAGCGGGGCTCCCTGGGACGGGGAGCTGTTTTTT.

This chain uses TRBV11-3 with TRBJ2-7; D may match TRBD1 or TRBD2 (5 bases each). The ends were cut back, 5 bases at V and 2 bases at J, with 13 bases in the middle. This CDR3 has 14 residues. Germline V gene data show CDR1 as SGHNT and CDR2 as YENEEA. In DNA form, the CDR3 reads TGTGCCAGCAGCATCCGGGACCTACCCTACGAGCAGTACTTC. This sequence encodes CASSIRDLPYEQYF.

This rearrangement joins TRBV11-3 to TRBJ1-4; the match to TRBD1 covers 9 bases. CDR1 SGHNT and CDR2 YENEEA come from the germline V gene. The CDR3 totals 14 residues. The junction had 4 bases not matched to a gene; V was cut back by 3 bases and J by 8 bases. CDR3 nucleotide sequence: TGTGCCAGCAGCTTGGACAGGGGAGGGGAAAAACTGTTTTTT. Translated: CASSLDRGGEKLFF.

In its sample, this clone was seen a few times. The CDR3: CASSQEGFQPQHF. The DNA for the CDR3 is TGTGCCAGCAGTCAGGAGGGATTCCAGCCCCAGCATTTT. The V and J genes are TRBV6-8 and TRBJ1-5; D remains ambiguous. With 5 bases removed from V and 7 bases from J, the gap between germline ends came to 12 bases. The germline V gene encodes CDR1 MNHGY and CDR2 SAAAGT. The CDR3 runs 13 residues.

The rearrangement links TRBV5-1 to TRBJ2-2, with D maybe TRBD1 (5 bases). Germline V gene sequence: CDR1 SGHRS, CDR2 YFSETQ. Trimming shortened V by 5 bases and J by 8 bases, and 16 bases separated the two germline ends. The CDR3 is 14 amino acids. The CDR3 DNA is TGCGCCAGCAGAGGAACAGGTGGAAGGGGGGAGCTGTTTTTT. Protein product: CASRGTGGRGELFF.

This clone was seen only a few times. V gene TRBV6-8 combines with J gene TRBJ1-2, with D perhaps TRBD1 (6 bases). The CDR3 is 12 amino acids. V lost 5 bases to trimming and J lost 7 bases, with 11 bases between them. Germline V CDR1 and CDR2: MNHGY, SAAAGT. This CDR3 reads CASSPGVFGYTF. The CDR3 bases are TGTGCCAGCAGTCCAGGGGTCTTTGGCTACACCTTC.

The chain recombines TRBV7-5 with TRBJ1-5. TRBV7-5 is a pseudogene segment. The CDR3 is 19 residues long. CDR3: CASSQVSGRGLYSNQPQHF. CDR3 sequence (DNA): TGTGCCAGCAGCCAAGTCAGCGGGCGGGGGCTTTATAGCAATCAGCCCCAGCATTTT.

This sequence joins TRBV9 and TRBJ1-6; D gene unclear. Trimming took 5 bases from V and 5 from J, leaving 14 bases between them. Per the germline V gene, CDR1 is SGDLS and CDR2 is YYNGEE. The CDR3 contains 15 residues. CDR3: CASRAGSSDNSPLHF. CDR3 in DNA: TGTGCCAGCAGGGCAGGTTCGAGTGATAATTCACCCCTCCACTTT.

J is TRBJ1-6 and V is TRBV15, with 9 bases that match TRBD1. CDR3 size: 16 residues. The junction had 7 bases not matched to a gene; V was cut back by 3 bases and J by 7 bases. The germline gives CDR1 LNHNV, CDR2 YYDKDF (reference sequence). In nucleotides, the CDR3 is TGTGCCACCAGCAGGGACAGGGGCCTGGGGAATTCACCCCTCCACTTT. Protein product: CATSRDRGLGNSPLHF.

The rearrangement joins TRBV12-5 to TRBJ2-1, with 10 nucleotides matching TRBD2. V trimming: 0 bases; J trimming: 9 bases; junction bases outside the gene matches: 5. Germline V lookup: CDR1 LGHNT, CDR2 FRNRAP. The CDR3 runs to 15 residues. CDR3 bases: TGTGCTAGTGGTTTGGTAGCGGGGGGGCTCAGTGAGCAGTTCTTC. The encoded protein is CASGLVAGGLSEQFF.

V gene TRBV11-3 combines with J gene TRBJ2-5; 14 positions agree with TRBD2. The germline CDR1 and CDR2 sequences are SGHNT and YENEEA. V shed 4 bases, J shed 5 bases, and the junction held 6 bases outside the gene matches. The CDR3 is 16 residues long. The CDR3 region has the DNA TGTGCCAGCAGCTCGACTAGCGGGGGGGCCTTGGAGACCCAGTACTTC. Protein: CASSSTSGGALETQYF. Variable domain in full (rest from reference TRBV11-3 and TRBJ2-5): EAGVVQSPRYKIIEKKQPVAFWCNPISGHNTLYWYLQNLGQGPELLIRYENEEAVDDSQLPKDRFSAERLKGVDSTLKIQPAELGDSAVYLCASSSTSGGALETQYFGPGTRLLVL.

This chain links TRBV6-8 with TRBJ2-5; 13 bases fit TRBD2. Germline V lookup: CDR1 MNHGY, CDR2 SAAAGT. This CDR3 spans 15 amino acids. Unmatched junction bases numbered 6, after V lost 6 bases and J lost 5 bases. The chain's CDR3 is CASREGLAGRETQYF. Written as DNA, the CDR3 is TGTGCCAGCAGGGAGGGACTAGCGGGGCGTGAGACCCAGTACTTC.

This clone was found once. V is TRBV6-8 and J is TRBJ2-2; 8 bases are a match to TRBD1. This CDR3 spans 16 amino acids. Germline-derived CDR1 and CDR2 are MNHGY and SAAAGT. Trimming removed 5 bases from V and 4 bases from J; junction bases left unmatched: 9. In DNA form, the CDR3 reads TGTGCCAGCAGTCTGAGGACAGGGACGGGCACCGGGGAGCTGTTTTTT. Its translation is CASSLRTGTGTGELFF.

The genes are TRBV11-3 and TRBJ2-1; D is perhaps TRBD2 (6 bases). The CDR3 is 15 residues long. V was shortened by 5 bases and J by 3 bases, with 14 bases between the two germline ends. Germline V CDR1 and CDR2: SGHNT, YENEEA. CDR3 nucleotide sequence: TGTGCCAGCAGCCCCGGGACTGGAGGCTACAATGAGCAGTTCTTC. Its protein product is CASSPGTGGYNEQFF.

The rearrangement links TRBV6-8 to TRBJ1-5, with D tentatively TRBD1 (5 bases). Germline V gives CDR1 MNHGY, CDR2 SAAAGT. The CDR3 is made up of 14 amino acids. V was clipped by 5 bases and J by 3 bases, with 11 bases between them. The CDR3 DNA reads TGTGCCAGCAGTGATGGGGGAAACAATCAGCCCCAGCATTTT. Amino acids: CASSDGGNNQPQHF.

As concerns this clone: Mismatch with germline at one junction end may stem from a read error. This rearrangement joins TRBV15 to TRBJ2-1; 7 nucleotides line up with TRBD2. Germline V gene data show CDR1 as LNHNV and CDR2 as YYDKDF (reference sequence). The CDR3 extends over 14 amino acids. The CDR3 region has the DNA TGTGCCACCAACAGAGATGTATTAGGACTAGAGAAGTTCTTC. It encodes CATNRDVLGLEKFF. Full variable domain (outside the CDR3, taken from reference TRBV15 and TRBJ2-1): DAMVIQNPRYQVTQFGKPVTLSCSQTLNHNVMYWYQQKSSQAPKLLFHYYDKDFNNEADTPDNFQSRRPNTSFCFLDIRSPGLGDTAMYLCATNRDVLGLEKFFGPGTRLTVL.

V gene TRBV28 combines with J gene TRBJ1-1; tentatively, D is TRBD1 (5 bases). The length of the CDR3 is 14 residues. Per germline, CDR1 MDHEN and CDR2 SYDVKM. Trimming shortened V by 7 bases and J by 7 bases, and 19 bases separated the two germline ends. CDR3 in DNA: TGTGCCAGCACCCTCTTCCCCGAGACAGATGAAGCTTTCTTT. Its translation is CASTLFPETDEAFF.

This rearrangement joins TRBV19 to TRBJ1-5; D may be TRBD1 (6 bases). V lost 3 bases and J 6 bases, leaving 15 bases between the germline ends. In germline, CDR1 is LNHDA, CDR2 SQIVND (reference sequence). This CDR3 has 15 amino acids. This chain's CDR3 is CASSIGQGRIQPQHF. The CDR3 DNA sequence: TGTGCCAGTAGTATTGGGCAGGGGCGTATTCAGCCCCAGCATTTT.

The V and J genes are TRBV6-8 and TRBJ2-2; 13 nucleotides line up with TRBD2. Losses at the gene ends were 7 bases for V and 6 bases for J; bases not matched to a gene: 5. The CDR3 length is 15 residues. The germline gives CDR1 MNHGY, CDR2 SAAAGT. The CDR3, as DNA: TGTGCCAGCACCCCGACTAGCGGGGGGTCCGGGGAGCTGTTTTTT. Translated: CASTPTSGGSGELFF.

The chain links TRBV11-3 to TRBJ2-1; TRBD1 might be the D (5 bases). The V end was cut by 5 bases, the J end by 6 bases, with 14 bases between. Germline V gene data show CDR1 as SGHNT and CDR2 as YENEEA. CDR3 size: 14 residues. CDR3 in amino acids: CASSPSTAVNEQFF. In DNA, the CDR3 is TGTGCCAGCAGCCCCTCGACAGCCGTCAATGAGCAGTTCTTC.

The rearrangement links TRBV6-8 to TRBJ2-7; the match to TRBD2 covers 14 bases. Looked up from germline, CDR1 is MNHGY and CDR2 is SAAAGT. The V and J ends lost 6 bases and 2 bases, in that order; junction bases with no gene match: 9. The CDR3 is made up of 17 amino acids. CDR3 DNA: TGTGCCAGCAGACCCGCAACGGGACTAGCGGGGGCCTACGAGCAGTACTTC. This codes for CASRPATGLAGAYEQYF.

The chain uses TRBV11-3 and TRBJ2-1; 7 bases match TRBD2. Per germline, CDR1 SGHNT and CDR2 YENEEA. V was pared by 5 bases and J by 2 bases, with 9 bases of the junction left unmatched. This CDR3 region has 16 residues. The CDR3 nucleotides are TGTGCCAGCAGCCAAGTCGGCGGGGGAACCTACAATGAGCAGTTCTTC. Its translation: CASSQVGGGTYNEQFF.

The chain joins TRBV6-8 to TRBJ1-2, with unresolved D. With 6 bases removed from V and 4 bases from J, the gap between germline ends came to 12 bases. There are 13 residues in the CDR3. CDR1 MNHGY and CDR2 SAAAGT come from the germline V gene. The CDR3, as DNA: TGTGCCAGCAGCACCCGGACTCGCTATGGCTACACCTTC. It is translated as CASSTRTRYGYTF.

In this sample, this clone turned up once. The V gene is TRBV11-3, the J gene TRBJ1-2; unclear D gene. Germline V gives CDR1 SGHNT, CDR2 YENEEA. This CDR3 is built from 16 residues. V dropped 6 bases and J dropped 5 bases, with 22 bases sitting between them. For the CDR3, the DNA is TGTGCCAGCAGTCCAGTAAACACCCGGTGGCTTTATGGCTACACCTTC. Its translation: CASSPVNTRWLYGYTF.

This clone has just a few counts. The rearrangement joins TRBV14 to TRBJ1-1; D ambiguous. Deletions cut 4 bases from V and 0 bases from J, with 15 bases between. CDR3 size: 16 residues. Looked up from germline, CDR1 is SGHDN and CDR2 is FVKESK. CDR3 DNA sequence: TGTGCCAGCAGCCGAGGGAGTCGGGGTATGAACACTGAAGCTTTCTTT. Translation gives CASSRGSRGMNTEAFF.

This rearrangement joins TRBV5-1 to TRBJ2-3; the D gene is possibly TRBD1 (6 bases). Germline V CDR1 and CDR2: SGHRS, YFSETQ. The CDR3 totals 16 residues. Trimming removed 0 bases at V and 6 bases at J, with 17 bases between. CDR3: CASSLGGPLGQDTQYF. The CDR3 DNA follows: TGCGCCAGCAGCTTGGGGGGACCACTAGGACAGGATACGCAGTATTTT.

This clone was picked up a small number of times. The V gene is TRBV28, the J gene TRBJ1-3; no clear D gene. The CDR3 totals 13 residues. CDR1 is MDHEN and CDR2 is SYDVKM in the germline V gene. V was trimmed by 5 bases and J by 1 base, leaving 6 bases between them. The CDR3 loop reads CASSRPSGNTIYF. As DNA, the CDR3 is TGTGCCAGCAGTCGTCCGTCTGGAAACACCATATATTTT. The whole variable domain, filled in from reference TRBV28 and TRBJ1-3, reads DVKVTQSSRYLVKRTGEKVFLECVQDMDHENMFWYRQDPGLGLRLIYFSYDVKMKEKGDIPEGYSVSREKKERFSLILESASTNQTSMYLCASSRPSGNTIYFGEGSWLTVV.

In this sample, this clone turned up once. CDR3: CASRSLGGTEAFF. CDR3 nucleotides: TGTGCCAGCCGTTCTTTGGGTGGAACTGAAGCTTTCTTT. The rearrangement links TRBV7-2 to TRBJ1-1; no clear D gene. V was pared by 8 bases and J by 5 bases, with 15 bases between. The CDR3 totals 13 residues. Germline-derived CDR1 and CDR2 are SGHTA and FQGNSA. The full variable domain, rest sourced from reference TRBV7-2 and TRBJ1-1, is GAGVSQSPSNKVTEKGKDVELRCDPISGHTALYWYRQSLGQGLEFLIYFQGNSAPDKSGLPSDRFSAERTGGSVSTLTIQRTQQEDSAVYLCASRSLGGTEAFFGQGTRLTVV.

The CDR3 DNA reads as TGCGCCAGCAGACCGACAGCAACTAATGAAAAACTGTTTTTT. This translates into CASRPTATNEKLFF. V usage is TRBV4-1 and J usage is TRBJ1-4; tentatively, D is TRBD1 (5 bases). The CDR3 is 14 residues long. The V gene's germline CDR1 is MGHRA and CDR2 YSYEKL. Deletions cut 6 bases from V and 0 bases from J, with 8 bases between.